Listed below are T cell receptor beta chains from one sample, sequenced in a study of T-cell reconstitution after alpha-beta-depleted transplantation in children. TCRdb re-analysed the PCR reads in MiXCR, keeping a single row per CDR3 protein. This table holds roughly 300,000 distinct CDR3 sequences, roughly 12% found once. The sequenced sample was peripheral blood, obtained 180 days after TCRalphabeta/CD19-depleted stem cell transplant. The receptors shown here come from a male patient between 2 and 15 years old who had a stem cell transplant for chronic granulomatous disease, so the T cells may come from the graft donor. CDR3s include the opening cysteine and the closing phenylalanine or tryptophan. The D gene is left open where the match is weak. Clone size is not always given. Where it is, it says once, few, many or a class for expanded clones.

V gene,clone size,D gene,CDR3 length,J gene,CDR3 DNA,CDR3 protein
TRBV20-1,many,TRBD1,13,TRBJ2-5,TGCAGTGCCCCGGGACAGAGCCAAGAGACCCAGTACTTC,CSAPGQSQETQYF
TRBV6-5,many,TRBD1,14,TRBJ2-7,TGTGCCAGCAGTTACGCGACAGGGGCGTACGAGCAGTACTTC,CASSYATGAYEQYF
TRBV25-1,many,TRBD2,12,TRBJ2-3,TGTGCCAGCAGTGAGGGGGGGGATGCGCAGTATTTT,CASSEGGDAQYF
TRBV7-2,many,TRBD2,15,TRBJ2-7,TGTGCCAGCAGCATAGCGGGGACTAACTCCTACGAGCAGTACTTC,CASSIAGTNSYEQYF
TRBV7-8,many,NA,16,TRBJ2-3,TGTGCCAGCAGCCCTAGCCAGGGGACTACGCCAGATACGCAGTATTTT,CASSPSQGTTPDTQYF
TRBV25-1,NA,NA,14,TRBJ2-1,TGTGCCAGCAGTGATGGAACAGGAGACAATGAGCAGTTCTTC,CASSDGTGDNEQFF
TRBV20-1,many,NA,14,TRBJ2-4,TGCAGTGCTAGAGGGGGGGCTACCAAAAACATTCAGTACTTC,CSARGGATKNIQYF
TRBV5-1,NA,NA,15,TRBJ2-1,TGCGCCAGCAGCTTGGCCGAAGGGACTCACAATGAGCAGTTCTTC,CASSLAEGTHNEQFF
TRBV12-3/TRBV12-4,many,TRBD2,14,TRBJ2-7,TGTGCCAGCAGTTCAGGCGGGGGCTCCTACGAGCAGTACTTC,CASSSGGGSYEQYF
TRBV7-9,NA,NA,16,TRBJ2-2,TGTGCCAGCAGCTTAGGAGTGGCCAAAAGGTCCGGGGAGCTGTTTTTT,CASSLGVAKRSGELFF
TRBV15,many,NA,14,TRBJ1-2,TGTGCCACCAGCAGATCCAGAGGGGGTTATGGCTACACCTTC,CATSRSRGGYGYTF
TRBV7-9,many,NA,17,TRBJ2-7,TGTGCCAGCAGCTTAACCAAACCGGGACGGAGGGCATACGAGCAGTACTTC,CASSLTKPGRRAYEQYF
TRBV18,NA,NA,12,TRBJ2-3,TGTGCCAGCCCACTTGGGATAGATACGCAGTATTTT,CASPLGIDTQYF
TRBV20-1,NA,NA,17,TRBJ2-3,TGCAGTGCTAGAGATATCCGGGGGAAAACTAGCACAGATACGCAGTATTTT,CSARDIRGKTSTDTQYF
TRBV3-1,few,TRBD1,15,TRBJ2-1,TGTGCCAGCAGCCAACCGGGACAGGCCTACAATGAGCAGTTCTTC,CASSQPGQAYNEQFF
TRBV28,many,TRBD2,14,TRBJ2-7,TGTGCCAGCACCGGACTAGCGGGAGTCTACGAGCAGTACTTC,CASTGLAGVYEQYF
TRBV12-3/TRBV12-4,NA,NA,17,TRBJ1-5,TGTGCCAGCAGTTTAGAGTTGGGGGGCGAGGGCAATCAGCCCCAGCATTTT,CASSLELGGEGNQPQHF
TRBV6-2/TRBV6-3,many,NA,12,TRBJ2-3,TGTGCCAGCAACCGGGATATAGATACGCAGTATTTT,CASNRDIDTQYF
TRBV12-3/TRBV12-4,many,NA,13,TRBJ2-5,TGTGCCAGCAGAGACAGGAGTGAAGAGACCCAGTACTTC,CASRDRSEETQYF
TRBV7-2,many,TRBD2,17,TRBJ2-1,TGTGCCAGCAGCTTAAGCCAGACTAGCTTTGGCTACAATGAGCAGTTCTTC,CASSLSQTSFGYNEQFF
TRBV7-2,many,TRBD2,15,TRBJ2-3,TGTGCCAGCAGCAGCGGGGAGTTCAGCACAGATACGCAGTATTTT,CASSSGEFSTDTQYF
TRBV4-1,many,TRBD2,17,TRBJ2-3,TGCGCCAGCAGCCATTGTGGCGGGGGGGCAAGCACAGATACGCAGTATTTT,CASSHCGGGASTDTQYF
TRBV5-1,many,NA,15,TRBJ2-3,TGCGCCAGCAGCTTAGCACCAGCGGGCACAGATACGCAGTATTTT,CASSLAPAGTDTQYF
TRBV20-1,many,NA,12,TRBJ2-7,TGCAGTGCTAGGGACAGCCCCTACGAGCAGTACTTC,CSARDSPYEQYF
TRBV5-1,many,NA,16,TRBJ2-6,TGCGCCAGCAGCTTGGTCACGGGGCACGGGGCCAACGTCCTGACTTTC,CASSLVTGHGANVLTF
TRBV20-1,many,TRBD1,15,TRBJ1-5,TGCAGTGCTAGTGGACAGGGGGCAAGCAATCAGCCCCAGCATTTT,CSASGQGASNQPQHF
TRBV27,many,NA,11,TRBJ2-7,TGTGCCAGCAGCCGCAGCTACGAGCAGTACTTC,CASSRSYEQYF
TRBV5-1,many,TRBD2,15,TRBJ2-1,TGCGCCAGCAGCTTGAGCGGGAGGAATGTCGATGAGCAGTTCTTC,CASSLSGRNVDEQFF
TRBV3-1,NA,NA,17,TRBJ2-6,TGTGCCAGCAGTCCGGGGAGTTCATACACTGGGGCCAACGTCCTGACTTTC,CASSPGSSYTGANVLTF
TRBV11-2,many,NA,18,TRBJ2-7,TGTGCCAGCAGCTTAGTTGGTCCCCCGCTTGGGGCCTCCTACGAGCAGTACTTC,CASSLVGPPLGASYEQYF
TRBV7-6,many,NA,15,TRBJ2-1,TGTGCCAGCAGCCTTGACTCCAGGGGACTCGGTGAGCAGTTCTTC,CASSLDSRGLGEQFF
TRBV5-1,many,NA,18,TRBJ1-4,TGCGCCAGCAGCCTTTCAGGGGACGGCCTAAGGTGGAATGAAAAACTGTTTTTT,CASSLSGDGLRWNEKLFF
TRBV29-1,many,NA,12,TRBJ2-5,TGCAGCGGGAGTCCCCTAGGAGAGACCCAGTACTTC,CSGSPLGETQYF
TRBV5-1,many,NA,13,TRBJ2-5,TGCGCCAGCAGCTTTTATGGGCCGGAGACCCAGTACTTC,CASSFYGPETQYF
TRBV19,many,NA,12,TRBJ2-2,TGTGCCAGTAGTACCGGCACCGGGGAGCTGTTTTTT,CASSTGTGELFF
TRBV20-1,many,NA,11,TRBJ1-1,TGCAGGACGGGACAGAACACTGAAGCTTTCTTT,CRTGQNTEAFF
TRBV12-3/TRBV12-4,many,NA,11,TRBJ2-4,TGTGCCAGCAGCCCTGGACCCAAAAAGTACTTC,CASSPGPKKYF